This T cell receptor beta chain was obtained from a study of blood T cell repertoires in COVID-19. Looking at the study overall: The study drew acute and convalescent COVID-19 samples from the United States, Italy and Spain. Nucleic acid was either cDNA or gDNA, and it came from T cells, B-cell-depleted T cells, or PBMCs.

As handled by the study authors: Reference gene primer amplification in the assay estimated nucleated cell counts. Profiling relied on immunoSEQ multiplex PCR, and the TCRdb table lists in-frame clones only, not all of them. The V and J calls and the clone size are those of that table, but D and trimming were determined from the DNA. The data show about 58,000 clones, with approximately 90% seen just once and roughly an eighth held by the top ten. The germline V gene has CDR1 SGHTA and CDR2 FQGNSA. Deletions cut 4 bases from V and 7 bases from J, with 17 bases between. The CDR3 is made up of 14 amino acids.

This sequence was found in a woman aged 55-69 years with active COVID-19. The genes are TRBV7-2 and TRBJ2-7; D is possibly TRBD2 (5 bases). Sample: peripheral blood. Here the CDR3 reads CASSSSGGFGEQYF. CDR3 in DNA: TGTGCCAGCAGCTCCAGTGGAGGTTTTGGGGAGCAGTACTTC.